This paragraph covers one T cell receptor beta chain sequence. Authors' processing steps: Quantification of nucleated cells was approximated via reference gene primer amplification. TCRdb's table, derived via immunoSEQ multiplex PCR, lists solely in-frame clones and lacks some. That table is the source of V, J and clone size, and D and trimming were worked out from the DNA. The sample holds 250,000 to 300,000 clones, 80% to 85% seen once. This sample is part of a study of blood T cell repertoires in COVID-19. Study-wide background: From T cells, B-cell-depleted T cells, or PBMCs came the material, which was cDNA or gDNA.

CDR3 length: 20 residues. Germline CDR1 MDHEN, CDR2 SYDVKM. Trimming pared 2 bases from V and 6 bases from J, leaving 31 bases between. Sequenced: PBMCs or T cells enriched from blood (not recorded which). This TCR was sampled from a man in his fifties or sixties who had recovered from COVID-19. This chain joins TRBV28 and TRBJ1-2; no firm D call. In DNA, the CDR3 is TGTGCCAGCAGTTTAAGAGTCGCGGGAATCGAGGCCCGCGCGCGTCATGGCTACACCTTC. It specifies CASSLRVAGIEARARHGYTF.